The rows below give T cell receptor beta chains drawn from one sample of a study of OX40 agonist ivuxolimab in advanced cancers. Sequencing used immunoSEQ multiplex PCR; TCRdb keeps in-frame clones, though not all of them. This sample has more than 75,000 clones, with 85% to 90% found just once. This material consisted of CD4+ or CD8+ T cells sorted from blood, taken in a trial of the OX40 agonist ivuxolimab. All receptors come from an adult with an advanced solid tumor such as melanoma, head and neck, liver or kidney cancer. Both conserved end residues are part of each CDR3. Fields, in order: V gene, D gene, clone size, J gene, CDR3 protein, CDR3 DNA. A D gene is named only where the DNA matches it firmly. Expanded clones get a size class; other rows say once, few or many, or leave the size out.

V: TRBV7-3
D: .
size: .
J: TRBJ2-5
CDR3: CASSLGASAQETQYF
DNA: TGTGCCAGCAGCCTAGGGGCTAGCGCGCAAGAGACCCAGTACTTC

V: TRBV5-4
D: .
size: .
J: TRBJ2-6
CDR3: CASSLEKGSGANVLTF
DNA: TGTGCCAGCAGCTTGGAGAAGGGGTCTGGGGCCAACGTCCTGACTTTC

V: TRBV7-9
D: TRBD1
size: once
J: TRBJ1-5
CDR3: CASSRTGDGYQPQHF
DNA: TGTGCCAGCAGCCGTACAGGGGACGGTTATCAGCCCCAGCATTTT

V: TRBV23-1
D: .
size: .
J: TRBJ2-7
CDR3: CASSPYYEQYF
DNA: TGCGCCAGCAGCCCATACTACGAGCAGTACTTC

V: TRBV2
D: TRBD2
size: .
J: TRBJ2-6
CDR3: CASSRGGPGANVLTF
DNA: TGTGCCAGTAGTCGGGGGGGCCCCGGGGCCAACGTCCTGACTTTC

V: TRBV5-6
D: .
size: once
J: TRBJ1-2
CDR3: CASSLYQAGGYTF
DNA: TGTGCCAGCAGCTTGTACCAAGCAGGTGGCTACACCTTC

V: TRBV7-3
D: TRBD2
size: .
J: TRBJ2-1
CDR3: CASSLSGSSYNEQFF
DNA: TGTGCCAGCAGCCTTAGCGGGAGCTCCTACAATGAGCAGTTCTTC

V: TRBV6-5
D: .
size: .
J: TRBJ1-3
CDR3: CASRRGDTIYF
DNA: TGTGCCAGCAGGCGGGGGGACACCATATATTTT

V: TRBV11-2
D: TRBD2
size: .
J: TRBJ2-1
CDR3: CASSLLAGVSLYNEQFF
DNA: TGTGCCAGCAGCTTACTAGCGGGAGTCTCTCTCTACAATGAGCAGTTCTTC

V: TRBV7-3
D: TRBD1
size: .
J: TRBJ1-2
CDR3: CASSSPQGTGPSYGYTF
DNA: TGTGCCAGCAGCTCCCCTCAGGGGACAGGCCCCAGCTATGGCTACACCTTC

V: TRBV27
D: TRBD1
size: .
J: TRBJ2-1
CDR3: CASSFRQGNEQFF
DNA: TGTGCCAGCAGTTTCCGACAGGGGAATGAGCAGTTCTTC

V: TRBV9
D: .
size: .
J: TRBJ1-2
CDR3: CASSVVGNGYTF
DNA: TGTGCCAGCAGCGTAGTGGGGAATGGCTACACCTTC

V: TRBV7-3
D: .
size: .
J: TRBJ2-1
CDR3: CASSLNRDSEQFF
DNA: TGTGCCAGCAGCTTAAACCGGGACTCGGAGCAGTTCTTC

V: TRBV6-5
D: TRBD1
size: once
J: TRBJ1-5
CDR3: CASSSRDSNQPQHF
DNA: TGTGCCAGCAGTAGCCGGGACAGTAATCAGCCCCAGCATTTT

V: TRBV19
D: TRBD1
size: .
J: TRBJ1-5
CDR3: CASSIQGAGQPQHF
DNA: TGTGCCAGTAGTATACAGGGGGCTGGTCAGCCCCAGCATTTT

V: TRBV18
D: TRBD1
size: .
J: TRBJ2-5
CDR3: CASSPYGTAQETQYF
DNA: TGTGCCAGCTCACCCTACGGGACAGCACAAGAGACCCAGTACTTC

V: TRBV7-2
D: .
size: .
J: TRBJ2-7
CDR3: CASSRALGALYEQYF
DNA: TGTGCCAGCAGCCGGGCGTTAGGGGCCCTCTACGAGCAGTACTTC

V: TRBV27
D: .
size: once
J: TRBJ2-7
CDR3: CASSRSGPPNEQYF
DNA: TGTGCCAGCAGTCGGAGCGGCCCCCCTAACGAGCAGTACTTC

V: TRBV29-1
D: TRBD2
size: .
J: TRBJ2-3
CDR3: CSVVTSGGAYTQYF
DNA: TGCAGCGTTGTGACTAGCGGGGGGGCCTATACGCAGTATTTT

V: TRBV7-9
D: .
size: .
J: TRBJ2-3
CDR3: CASSLAGSTDTQYF
DNA: TGTGCCAGCAGCTTAGCGGGTAGTACAGATACGCAGTATTTT